Listed below are T cell receptor beta chains from one sample, sequenced in a study of technical replicates of blood from several donors. This table comes from immunoSEQ multiplex PCR, and its TCRdb copy is limited to in-frame clones, with some not included. The table has 75,000 to 80,000 clones, roughly 92% seen once. Sequenced: T cells isolated from PBMCs. The receptors here all came from a human donor in good health. Each CDR3 is given with its conserved first and last residue. The D gene is left open where the match is weak. Clone sizes are given selectively: once, few, many, or a class where the clone is expanded.

D: .; V: TRBV7-9; J: TRBJ2-7; length: 13; size: .; DNA: TGTGCCAGCAGCCCGATCCAGGTTTACGAGCAGTACTTC; CDR3: CASSPIQVYEQYF
D: TRBD1; V: TRBV5-4; J: TRBJ1-1; length: 12; size: .; DNA: TGTGCCAGCCAGGACAGGGGAACTGAAGCTTTCTTT; CDR3: CASQDRGTEAFF
D: .; V: TRBV19; J: TRBJ2-7; length: 14; size: .; DNA: TGTGCCAGTAATCAACAGGGATCTTCCTACGAGCAGTACTTC; CDR3: CASNQQGSSYEQYF
D: .; V: TRBV11-2; J: TRBJ2-1; length: 15; size: .; DNA: TGTGCCAGCAGCTTAGCTACGGGAGCGTACGGTGAGCAGTTCTTC; CDR3: CASSLATGAYGEQFF
D: TRBD1; V: TRBV6-5; J: TRBJ1-1; length: 13; size: .; DNA: TGTGCCAGCAGGGTTGACAGGGGCACTGAAGCTTTCTTT; CDR3: CASRVDRGTEAFF
D: TRBD1; V: TRBV19; J: TRBJ1-1; length: 13; size: .; DNA: TGTGCCAGTACCGGGACAGGGTCTGTTGTTACTTTCTTT; CDR3: CASTGTGSVVTFF
D: .; V: TRBV5-4; J: TRBJ2-3; length: 12; size: .; DNA: TGTGCCAGCAGCTTGTTTCAAGATACGCAGTATTTT; CDR3: CASSLFQDTQYF
D: .; V: TRBV2; J: TRBJ2-7; length: 14; size: .; DNA: TGTGCCAGCAGTGAAAATCCAGGGTCATACGAGCAGTACTTC; CDR3: CASSENPGSYEQYF
D: .; V: TRBV7-9; J: TRBJ1-4; length: 18; size: .; DNA: TGTGCCAGCAGCCCTCAAAGTTTCGCAAGAGGGACTAATGAAAAACTGTTTTTT; CDR3: CASSPQSFARGTNEKLFF
D: TRBD2; V: TRBV27; J: TRBJ2-7; length: 16; size: .; DNA: TGTGCCAGCAGTTTTCTGGGGACTAGCGGGATCCACGAGCAGTACTTC; CDR3: CASSFLGTSGIHEQYF
D: .; V: TRBV28; J: TRBJ1-5; length: 14; size: .; DNA: TGTGCCAGCAGTCTGAGGGAAGCAATCGTGCCCCAGCATTTT; CDR3: CASSLREAIVPQHF
D: .; V: TRBV9; J: TRBJ1-2; length: 15; size: .; DNA: TGTGCCAGCAGCGGACTGGACAGCGGAAACTATGGCTACACCTTC; CDR3: CASSGLDSGNYGYTF
D: .; V: TRBV6-5; J: TRBJ1-2; length: 13; size: once; DNA: TGTGCCAGCAGTTACACGGGGTTCTTTGGCTACACCTTC; CDR3: CASSYTGFFGYTF
D: TRBD1; V: TRBV19; J: TRBJ2-5; length: 15; size: .; DNA: TGTGCCAGTAGTCTCCAACAGGGGCCGCAAGAGACCCAGTACTTC; CDR3: CASSLQQGPQETQYF
D: TRBD1; V: TRBV14; J: TRBJ2-7; length: 15; size: .; DNA: TGTGCCAGCAGCCGTGGTGGGACAGGGACTTCGGAGCAGTACTTC; CDR3: CASSRGGTGTSEQYF
D: .; V: TRBV6-6; J: TRBJ2-2; length: 14; size: few; DNA: TGTGCCAGCAGCCCATCTGCGGGCACCGGGGAGCTGTTTTTT; CDR3: CASSPSAGTGELFF
D: .; V: TRBV14; J: TRBJ2-7; length: 15; size: .; DNA: TGTGCCAGCAGCCCCTTGACGGAGATTTCCTACGAGCAGTACTTC; CDR3: CASSPLTEISYEQYF
D: .; V: TRBV6-4; J: TRBJ2-7; length: 13; size: .; DNA: TGTGCCAGCAGTGAATTCATGAGGGCCGAGCAGTACTTC; CDR3: CASSEFMRAEQYF
D: .; V: TRBV7-3; J: TRBJ1-3; length: 16; size: once; DNA: TGTGCCAGCAGCTTAACGGGGGCCTTCTCTGGAAACACCATATATTTT; CDR3: CASSLTGAFSGNTIYF
D: .; V: TRBV6-6; J: TRBJ2-7; length: 13; size: once; DNA: TGTGCCAGCAGTTATGGGAGAGATTACGAGCAGTACTTC; CDR3: CASSYGRDYEQYF
D: TRBD1; V: TRBV7-6; J: TRBJ2-2; length: 18; size: .; DNA: TGTGCCAGCAGCTTAGCCCCGGGACAGGGTCTGGATGCCGGGGAGCTGTTTTTT; CDR3: CASSLAPGQGLDAGELFF
D: .; V: TRBV19; J: TRBJ2-6; length: 16; size: .; DNA: TGTGCCAGTAGTCCCACGACGGGCTCTGGGGCCAACGTCCTGACTTTC; CDR3: CASSPTTGSGANVLTF
D: TRBD1; V: TRBV5-4; J: TRBJ2-7; length: 14; size: .; DNA: TGTGCCAGCAGCCGGGGACAGGGCACCTACGAGCAGTACTTC; CDR3: CASSRGQGTYEQYF
D: .; V: TRBV4-3; J: TRBJ2-2; length: 14; size: .; DNA: TGCGCCAGCAGCCAAGAAGGAGCTGTCGGGGAGCTGTTTTTT; CDR3: CASSQEGAVGELFF
D: TRBD1; V: TRBV28; J: TRBJ2-1; length: 16; size: .; DNA: TGTGCCAGCAGGACCCGGGACAGGGTTTTAGGCAATGAGCAGTTCTTC; CDR3: CASRTRDRVLGNEQFF
D: .; V: TRBV2; J: TRBJ2-6; length: 13; size: .; DNA: TGTGCCAGCGGGGGCGCTGGGGCCAACGTCCTGACTTTC; CDR3: CASGGAGANVLTF
D: .; V: TRBV6-6; J: TRBJ2-7; length: 14; size: .; DNA: TGTGCCAGCAGTTACGGGCAGGGGTACTACGAGCAGTACTTC; CDR3: CASSYGQGYYEQYF
D: .; V: TRBV25-1; J: TRBJ1-2; length: 11; size: .; DNA: TGTGCCAGTTTTGACTTCTATGGCTACACCTTC; CDR3: CASFDFYGYTF
D: TRBD2; V: TRBV7-6; J: TRBJ2-3; length: 16; size: .; DNA: TGTGCCAGCAGCCCGAGACTAGCGGGAGTACCAGATACGCAGTATTTT; CDR3: CASSPRLAGVPDTQYF
D: .; V: TRBV27; J: TRBJ2-7; length: 16; size: .; DNA: TGTGCCAGCAGTTTGGATTTTGGCGGCTCGACCTACGAGCAGTACTTC; CDR3: CASSLDFGGSTYEQYF
D: .; V: TRBV7-8; J: TRBJ1-3; length: 15; size: .; DNA: TGTGCCAGCAGCTTAGCTGGGCAGGGGTTGGACACCATATATTTT; CDR3: CASSLAGQGLDTIYF
D: .; V: TRBV2; J: TRBJ1-1; length: 9; size: .; DNA: TGTGCCTGGGGCAGAGAAGCTTTCTTT; CDR3: CAWGREAFF
D: .; V: TRBV30; J: TRBJ2-7; length: 11; size: .; DNA: TGTGCCTGGAGTTTGATTAACGGGCAGTACTTC; CDR3: CAWSLINGQYF
D: TRBD2; V: TRBV5-6; J: TRBJ2-7; length: 16; size: .; DNA: TGTGCCAGCAGCTGGCGTATAGCGGGGGGCTCCTACGAGCAGTACTTC; CDR3: CASSWRIAGGSYEQYF
D: .; V: TRBV30; J: TRBJ2-3; length: 14; size: .; DNA: TGTGCCTCTTCCTTCGGGGGATACACAGATACGCAGTATTTT; CDR3: CASSFGGYTDTQYF
D: TRBD2; V: TRBV10-3; J: TRBJ2-7; length: 13; size: .; DNA: TGTGCCATCAGGGCTAGCGGGAGTGAGGAGCAGTACTTC; CDR3: CAIRASGSEEQYF
D: TRBD2; V: TRBV9; J: TRBJ2-1; length: 16; size: .; DNA: TGTGCCAGCAGCGTAGGGGCGGGAGACACCTACAATGAGCAGTTCTTC; CDR3: CASSVGAGDTYNEQFF
D: .; V: TRBV4-1; J: TRBJ1-2; length: 18; size: few; DNA: TGCGCCAGCAGCCAAGGTATCCGACTGACAGACACTAACTATGGCTACACCTTC; CDR3: CASSQGIRLTDTNYGYTF
D: .; V: TRBV6-4; J: TRBJ2-1; length: 15; size: .; DNA: TGTGCCAGCAGTGTCATCCTCTACAGGGTCGATGAGCAGTTCTTC; CDR3: CASSVILYRVDEQFF
D: TRBD2; V: TRBV11-2; J: TRBJ2-7; length: 16; size: once; DNA: TGTGCCAGCAGCTCCCAAGCTAGCGGGAGAATCGGCGAGCAGTACTTC; CDR3: CASSSQASGRIGEQYF
D: TRBD2; V: TRBV2; J: TRBJ2-1; length: 14; size: few; DNA: TGTGCCAGCAGAGGGACTAGCGTATACAATGAGCAGTTCTTC; CDR3: CASRGTSVYNEQFF
D: TRBD1; V: TRBV9; J: TRBJ2-2; length: 15; size: .; DNA: TGTGCCAGCAGCACATCCGGGACAGCCACCGGGGAGCTGTTTTTT; CDR3: CASSTSGTATGELFF
D: TRBD2; V: TRBV5-4; J: TRBJ2-1; length: 15; size: .; DNA: TGTGCCAGCAGCTCCGGACTAGCGGGAGCCAATGAGCAGTTCTTC; CDR3: CASSSGLAGANEQFF
D: .; V: TRBV4-3; J: TRBJ1-4; length: 14; size: .; DNA: TGCGCCAGCAGCCCAAGAACAGGCCGTGAAAAACTGTTTTTT; CDR3: CASSPRTGREKLFF
D: .; V: TRBV25-1; J: TRBJ1-2; length: 12; size: .; DNA: TGTGCCAGCAGTGAGGACTTGTATGGCTACACCTTC; CDR3: CASSEDLYGYTF
D: .; V: TRBV6-4; J: TRBJ2-1; length: 14; size: .; DNA: TGTGCCAGCAGTACGCAAGGGGTGGGCAATGAGCAGTTCTTC; CDR3: CASSTQGVGNEQFF
D: .; V: TRBV28; J: TRBJ2-3; length: 16; size: .; DNA: TGTGCCAGCAGTTCTCCTGGGGGGGCTAGCACAGATACGCAGTATTTT; CDR3: CASSSPGGASTDTQYF
D: .; V: TRBV11-3; J: TRBJ1-3; length: 15; size: .; DNA: TGTGCCAGCAGCTTAAATTTTATCTTCGGTTCACCCATATATTTT; CDR3: CASSLNFIFGSPIYF
D: .; V: TRBV7-2; J: TRBJ1-5; length: 15; size: .; DNA: TGTGCCAGCAGCTTAGTACAGGGCGAACGGCAGCCCCAGCATTTT; CDR3: CASSLVQGERQPQHF
D: .; V: TRBV6-5; J: TRBJ2-2; length: 12; size: .; DNA: TGTGCCAGCAGTTACATAGCCGGGGAGCTGTTTTTT; CDR3: CASSYIAGELFF
D: TRBD1; V: TRBV6-5; J: TRBJ2-7; length: 13; size: .; DNA: TGTGCCAGCAGCCGGGACAGGTCTTACGAGCAGTACTTC; CDR3: CASSRDRSYEQYF
D: TRBD2; V: TRBV4-2; J: TRBJ2-1; length: 13; size: once; DNA: TGTGCCAGCAGCCATGTAGCGGGGTTAGAGCAGTTCTTC; CDR3: CASSHVAGLEQFF
D: TRBD1; V: TRBV6-5; J: TRBJ2-2; length: 15; size: .; DNA: TGTGCCAGCAGTTACTCGACGGGACAGAGGAGGGAGCTGTTTTTT; CDR3: CASSYSTGQRRELFF
D: TRBD1; V: TRBV4-3; J: TRBJ2-5; length: 15; size: once; DNA: TGCGCCAGCAGCCAAGAATGGACAGGCCAAGAGACCCAGTACTTC; CDR3: CASSQEWTGQETQYF